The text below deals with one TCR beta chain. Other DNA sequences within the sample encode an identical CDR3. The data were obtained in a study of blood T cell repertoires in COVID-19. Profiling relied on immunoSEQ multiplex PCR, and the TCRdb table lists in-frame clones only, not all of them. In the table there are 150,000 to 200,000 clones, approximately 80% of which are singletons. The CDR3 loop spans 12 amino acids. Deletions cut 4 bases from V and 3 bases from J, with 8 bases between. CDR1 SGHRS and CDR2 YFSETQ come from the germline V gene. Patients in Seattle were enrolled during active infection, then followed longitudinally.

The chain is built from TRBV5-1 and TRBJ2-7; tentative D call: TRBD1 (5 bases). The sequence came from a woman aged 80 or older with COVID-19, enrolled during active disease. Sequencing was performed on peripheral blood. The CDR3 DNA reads TGCGCCAGCAGCCCTGACAGCTACGAGCAGTACTTC. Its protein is CASSPDSYEQYF.